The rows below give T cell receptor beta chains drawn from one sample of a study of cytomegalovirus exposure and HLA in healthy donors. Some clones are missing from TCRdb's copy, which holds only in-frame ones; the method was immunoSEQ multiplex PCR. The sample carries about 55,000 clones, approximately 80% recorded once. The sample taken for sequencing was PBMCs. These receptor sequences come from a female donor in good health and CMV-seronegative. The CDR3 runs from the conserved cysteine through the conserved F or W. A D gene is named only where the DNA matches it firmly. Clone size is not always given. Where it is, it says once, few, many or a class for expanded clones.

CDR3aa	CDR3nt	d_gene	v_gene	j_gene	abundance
CASSLGGRGYTF	TGTGCCAGCAGCTTGGGGGGCCGGGGCTACACCTTC	.	TRBV5-5	TRBJ1-2	few
CASSQDSYTGELFF	TGTGCCAGCAGCCAGGACAGTTACACCGGGGAGCTGTTTTTT	.	TRBV7-3	TRBJ2-2	.
CASSLAVRGRGSPLHF	TGTGCCAGCAGCTTAGCGGTCAGGGGGCGAGGGTCACCCCTCCACTTT	TRBD1	TRBV7-6	TRBJ1-6	.
CASSYLLGTGDQPQHF	TGTGCCAGCAGTTACCTTCTCGGGACAGGGGATCAGCCCCAGCATTTT	TRBD1	TRBV6-8	TRBJ1-5	.
CASSAPGVGRETQYF	TGTGCCAGCAGCGCACCGGGGGTAGGGCGAGAGACCCAGTACTTC	.	TRBV5-6	TRBJ2-5	.
CASPPPGRNTEAFF	TGTGCCAGCCCCCCCCCAGGGCGGAACACTGAAGCTTTCTTT	.	TRBV6-1	TRBJ1-1	.
CASSAATNSGNTIYF	TGCGCCAGCAGCGCGGCAACAAACTCTGGAAACACCATATATTTT	.	TRBV5-1	TRBJ1-3	.
CASSFGGGQPQHF	TGCGCCAGCAGCTTCGGGGGTGGCCAGCCCCAGCATTTT	.	TRBV5-1	TRBJ1-5	.
CASSKTQGLGDQPQHF	TGTGCCAGTAGTAAGACTCAGGGGTTGGGCGATCAGCCCCAGCATTTT	.	TRBV19	TRBJ1-5	.
CASNRVNTEAFF	TGTGCCAGTAACAGGGTGAACACTGAAGCTTTCTTT	.	TRBV19	TRBJ1-1	.
CASSYSGGGNEKLFF	TGTGCCAGCAGTTACTCGGGAGGGGGGAATGAAAAACTGTTTTTT	.	TRBV6-5	TRBJ1-4	.
CASSLVGGAQGMSGYTF	TGCGCCAGCAGCTTGGTGGGGGGGGCACAGGGAATGAGTGGCTACACCTTC	.	TRBV5-1	TRBJ1-2	.
CASSPSSTGKNYGYTF	TGTGCCAGCAGCCCTTCCAGCACGGGGAAAAACTATGGCTACACCTTC	.	TRBV5-6	TRBJ1-2	.
CASSLHPGEEDTQYF	TGCGCCAGCAGCTTGCATCCCGGGGAGGAGGATACGCAGTATTTT	.	TRBV5-1	TRBJ2-3	.
CASSFHPGWEAFF	TGCGCCAGCAGCTTTCATCCAGGGTGGGAAGCTTTCTTT	.	TRBV5-1	TRBJ1-1	.
CASSPDGGRGYTF	TGTGCCAGCTCACCAGACGGGGGGCGAGGCTACACCTTC	.	TRBV18	TRBJ1-2	.
CASPPGNRKNNSPLHF	TGTGCCAGCCCCCCCGGGAATCGGAAGAATAATTCACCCCTCCACTTT	.	TRBV5-8	TRBJ1-6	.
CASSLRQGYEQYF	TGTGCCAGCAGCTTACGACAGGGCTACGAGCAGTACTTC	TRBD1	TRBV11-2	TRBJ2-7	.
CASSRAGGREQFF	TGTGCCAGCAGTAGAGCGGGGGGTCGTGAGCAGTTCTTC	TRBD2	TRBV25-1	TRBJ2-1	.
CASSPGRRGTEAFF	TGTGCCAGCAGCCCGGGGCGGCGGGGCACTGAAGCTTTCTTT	.	TRBV7-9	TRBJ1-1	.
CASSFRGAGTDTQYF	TGTGCCAGCAGCTTCCGGGGGGCGGGTACAGATACGCAGTATTTT	.	TRBV5-4	TRBJ2-3	.
CAISEGGQGIVSGYTF	TGTGCCATCAGTGAAGGGGGACAGGGTATCGTAAGTGGCTACACCTTC	TRBD1	TRBV10-3	TRBJ1-2	.
CASSVDGGYGGGYTF	TGTGCCAGCAGCGTAGACGGAGGGTATGGAGGTGGCTACACCTTC	.	TRBV9	TRBJ1-2	.
CASSTYRGEAFF	TGTGCCAGCAGCACCTACAGGGGTGAAGCTTTCTTT	TRBD1	TRBV7-2	TRBJ1-1	.
CATSRSDRGVSGNTIYF	TGTGCCACCAGCAGATCTGACAGGGGTGTCTCTGGAAACACCATATATTTT	TRBD1	TRBV15	TRBJ1-3	.
CASSPGTGNNEQFF	TGTGCCAGCAGCCCCGGGACAGGGAACAATGAGCAGTTCTTC	TRBD1	TRBV7-3	TRBJ2-1	.
CASSSSTTLPLGYTF	TGTGCCAGCAGCTCCTCCACTACACTCCCTTTAGGCTACACCTTC	.	TRBV7-2	TRBJ1-2	few
CASSVVAPPQYF	TGTGCCAGCAGCGTAGTAGCCCCCCCCCAGTACTTC	.	TRBV9	TRBJ2-5	.
CASSIDNLGTGSAKLFF	TGTGCCAGTAGTATAGATAATTTGGGGACAGGGTCGGCAAAACTGTTTTTT	TRBD1	TRBV19	TRBJ1-4	.
CASSLGTSGGPNSYEQYF	TGTGCCAGCAGCCTCGGGACTAGCGGGGGGCCGAACTCCTACGAGCAGTACTTC	TRBD2	TRBV7-6	TRBJ2-7	.
CASSYSDRLEAFF	TGTGCCAGCAGTTACTCAGACAGACTTGAAGCTTTCTTT	.	TRBV6-6	TRBJ1-1	medium-sized
CASSEGRTGRAMNTEAFF	TGTGCCAGCAGTGAAGGAAGGACAGGGAGGGCCATGAACACTGAAGCTTTCTTT	TRBD1	TRBV25-1	TRBJ1-1	.
CASSMGLYGYTF	TGTGCCAGCAGCATGGGGCTCTATGGCTACACCTTC	.	TRBV21-1	TRBJ1-2	few
CASSVKPGNSPLHF	TGTGCCAGCAGCGTAAAGCCCGGGAATTCACCCCTCCACTTT	.	TRBV9	TRBJ1-6	.
CASSLSGQGADTQYF	TGTGCCAGCAGCTTATCGGGACAGGGCGCAGATACGCAGTATTTT	TRBD1	TRBV7-9	TRBJ2-3	.
CASKRTSGGGYF	TGTGCCAGTAAGAGGACTAGCGGGGGAGGGTACTTC	TRBD2	TRBV7-8	TRBJ2-5	.
CASSFRFRDRDRLDTGELFF	TGCGCCAGCAGCTTTAGATTCCGGGACAGGGACCGTCTGGACACCGGGGAGCTGTTTTTT	TRBD1	TRBV5-1	TRBJ2-2	.
CASSPPTGLPGELFF	TGTGCCAGCAGCCCCCCGACAGGGTTGCCCGGGGAGCTGTTTTTT	.	TRBV21-1	TRBJ2-2	.
CASSLLLNTGELFF	TGTGCCAGCAGCCTACTCTTAAACACCGGGGAGCTGTTTTTT	.	TRBV14	TRBJ2-2	few
CASSERDRVTQPQHF	TGTGCCAGCAGTGAAAGGGACAGGGTGACGCAGCCCCAGCATTTT	TRBD1	TRBV6-1	TRBJ1-5	.
CASSVEDGSGRAFF	TGTGCCAGCAGCGTAGAAGACGGGTCCGGTAGGGCTTTCTTT	.	TRBV9	TRBJ1-1	.
CASSQGQGEYEQYF	TGTGCCAGCAGCCAGGGACAGGGGGAATACGAGCAGTACTTC	TRBD1	TRBV14	TRBJ2-7	once
CASSSDLLRAHGYTF	TGTGCCAGCAGTTCGGACCTCTTGAGGGCCCATGGCTACACCTTC	.	TRBV6-5	TRBJ1-2	.
CASGLVGTSGASSYNEQFF	TGTGCTAGTGGCCTGGTTGGTACTAGCGGGGCGAGCTCCTACAATGAGCAGTTCTTC	TRBD2	TRBV12-5	TRBJ2-1	.
CASSYPSGEGTDTQYF	TGTGCCAGCAGCTACCCCTCGGGGGAGGGCACAGATACGCAGTATTTT	.	TRBV9	TRBJ2-3	.
CASRTGGAQYF	TGTGCCAGTAGGACAGGGGGAGCGCAGTATTTT	TRBD1	TRBV19	TRBJ2-3	once
CAWSIMTGGTYGYTF	TGTGCCTGGAGTATAATGACAGGGGGGACCTATGGCTACACCTTC	TRBD1	TRBV30	TRBJ1-2	.
CASSVEGGLNTEAFF	TGTGCCAGCAGCGTAGAGGGGGGGCTCAACACTGAAGCTTTCTTT	.	TRBV9	TRBJ1-1	.
CASSPRDSPLHF	TGTGCCAGCAGCCCACGAGATTCACCCCTCCACTTT	.	TRBV9	TRBJ1-6	.
CASSDSRGYGYTF	TGCGCCAGCAGCGACAGCAGGGGCTATGGCTACACCTTC	.	TRBV4-3	TRBJ1-2	.
CASSLAAGQENIQYF	TGCGCCAGCAGCTTGGCGGCCGGACAGGAAAACATTCAGTACTTC	TRBD1	TRBV5-1	TRBJ2-4	few
CASSLGLHNEQFF	TGTGCCAGCAGCCTCGGACTCCACAATGAGCAGTTCTTC	.	TRBV11-3	TRBJ2-1	.
CASSPAGRPETQYF	TGTGCCAGCAGCCCAGCGGGTCGACCTGAGACCCAGTACTTC	.	TRBV7-3	TRBJ2-5	.
CASSIQGHSEAFF	TGTGCCAGCAGTATACAGGGGCACAGTGAAGCTTTCTTT	TRBD1	TRBV6-5	TRBJ1-1	.
CASSYTQGPRGNTIYF	TGTGCCAGCAGTTACACTCAGGGGCCTAGAGGAAACACCATATATTTT	.	TRBV6-6	TRBJ1-3	.
CASSYGTRYTGELFF	TGTGCCAGCAGTTACGGGACTAGGTACACCGGGGAGCTGTTTTTT	TRBD2	TRBV6-5	TRBJ2-2	.
CASSERDGGQTKLFF	TGCGCCAGCAGCGAAAGGGACGGAGGACAGACCAAACTGTTTTTT	.	TRBV4-1	TRBJ1-4	.
CASSLAEIKETQYF	TGTGCCAGCAGCTTAGCGGAGATCAAGGAGACCCAGTACTTC	.	TRBV7-2	TRBJ2-5	once
CASTVGQGATGYTF	TGTGCCAGCACCGTCGGACAGGGGGCAACGGGCTACACCTTC	TRBD1	TRBV6-5	TRBJ1-2	.